The 17 T cell receptor beta chains below all came from one sample that was sequenced in a study of neurological immune-mediated disorders. One entry per CDR3 protein, called by TCRdb with MiXCR from the 5' RACE reads. Here the sample spans fewer than 45,000 distinct CDR3 sequences, 6% to 7% being singletons. The sequenced sample was CD4+ T cells from blood. The receptor set was obtained from a woman aged 40 to 50 in good health.

This clonotype has at least ten counts. The chain employs TRBV20-1 and TRBJ2-7; D is perhaps TRBD2 (6 bases). Germline CDR1 and CDR2: DFQATT and SNEGSKA (reference sequence). This CDR3 contains 14 residues. Trimming cost V 5 bases and J 6 bases, with 20 bases left between them. The DNA of the CDR3 is TGCAGTGCTGTCGGAGGGCCTACAAGCGGCGAGCAGTACTTC. It specifies CSAVGGPTSGEQYF.

This clonotype was picked up many times. This rearrangement joins TRBV4-1 to TRBJ2-7; 12 bases are a match to TRBD2. Unmatched junction bases numbered 1, after V lost 0 bases and J lost 4 bases. Germline V gene lookup returns CDR1 MGHRA and CDR2 YSYEKL. The CDR3 runs to 15 residues. The CDR3 DNA is TGCGCCAGCAGCCAAGAGCTAGCGGGAGGGTACGAGCAGTACTTC. Encoded protein: CASSQELAGGYEQYF.

Ten or more counts support this clonotype. The chain joins TRBV6-6 to TRBJ2-6; D is possibly TRBD1 (6 bases). The CDR3 spans 15 residues. Trimming took off 5 bases at V and 2 bases at J, with 10 bases between the two ends. Germline CDR1 and CDR2: MNHNY and SVGAGI (reference sequence). The CDR3 coding sequence is TGTGCCAGCAGTCTACAGGGACCTGGGGCCAACGTCCTGACTTTC. Amino acid sequence: CASSLQGPGANVLTF.

This clonotype was counted many times. The chain is built from TRBV20-1 and TRBJ2-5, with 7 bases that match TRBD1. The junction had 1 base not matched to a gene; V was cut back by 0 bases and J by 3 bases. Germline V gene data show CDR1 as DFQATT and CDR2 as SNEGSKA (reference sequence). The CDR3 sequence is 13 residues long. The CDR3 bases are TGCAGTGCTAGAGAAGGGACAGAAGAGACCCAGTACTTC. It is translated as CSAREGTEETQYF.

This clonotype was counted many times. The chain uses TRBV5-5 and TRBJ2-7; TRBD1 agrees at 10 bases. Trimming at V came to 4 bases and at J to 3 bases, leaving 7 bases not matched to a gene. The CDR3 runs 15 residues. CDR1 is SGHKS and CDR2 is YYEKEE in the germline V gene (reference sequence). Here the CDR3 reads CASSRSTGGGYEQYF. The CDR3 DNA follows: TGTGCCAGCAGCCGGTCGACAGGGGGCGGCTACGAGCAGTACTTC.

This clonotype came up many times. V gene TRBV28 combines with J gene TRBJ1-5; perhaps TRBD1 as D (5 bases). Trimming took 5 bases from V and 3 from J, leaving 14 bases between them. The germline gives CDR1 MDHEN, CDR2 SYDVKM. The CDR3 has 15 residues. The CDR3 is CASSPSGLVNQPQHF. CDR3 nucleotides: TGTGCCAGCAGTCCGTCGGGGCTGGTCAATCAGCCCCAGCATTTT.

This clonotype was counted many times. The chain's CDR3 is CASSQQRRVYEQYF. As DNA, the CDR3 is TGTGCCAGCAGCCAGCAAAGGAGGGTCTACGAGCAGTACTTC. The chain joins TRBV4-2 to TRBJ2-7; D is perhaps TRBD2 (6 bases). Germline V gene lookup returns CDR1 LGHNA and CDR2 YNFKEQ. Deletions cut 3 bases from V and 3 bases from J, with 12 bases between. The CDR3 runs to 14 residues.

There are many counts of this clonotype. This chain uses TRBV28 with TRBJ2-3; a weak D match, TRBD2 (5 bases). CDR1 MDHEN and CDR2 SYDVKM come from the germline V gene. There are 13 residues in the CDR3. The germline V and J ends were trimmed by 6 bases and 4 bases, with 11 bases remaining between them. The CDR3 sequence: CASSVARSDTQYF. The CDR3 nucleotides read TGTGCCAGCAGCGTAGCGCGCTCAGATACGCAGTATTTT.

By sample share, this clonotype is medium-sized (0.01 to 0.1%). J is TRBJ1-2 and V is TRBV5-1; weak D call: TRBD1 (5 bases). This CDR3 has 13 residues. V gave up 4 bases and J gave up 3 bases, with 10 bases separating them. From germline, CDR1 is SGHRS and CDR2 YFSETQ. CDR3 residues: CASSHDSYYGYTF. In DNA, the CDR3 is TGCGCCAGCAGCCACGACAGCTACTATGGCTACACCTTC.

A few counts support this clonotype. CDR3 bases: TGCAGTGCTAGAGACCGGGACAGGGATTGGGAGACCCAGTACTTC. This codes for CSARDRDRDWETQYF. This chain links TRBV20-1 with TRBJ2-5; 9 bases line up with TRBD1. Germline lookup yields CDR1 DFQATT and CDR2 SNEGSKA (reference sequence). The CDR3 extends over 15 amino acids. V lost 0 bases to trimming and J lost 5 bases; unmatched junction nucleotides: 7.

This clonotype was detected ten times or more. J is TRBJ2-7 and V is TRBV29-1, with TRBD1 matching 8 bases. The CDR3 runs to 11 residues. Trimming removed 4 bases from V and 7 bases from J; junction bases left unmatched: 3. Germline V gene sequence: CDR1 SQVTM, CDR2 ANQGSEA. The CDR3 DNA sequence: TGCAGCGTTGGGACAGGGTTGGAGCAGTACTTC. It yields the protein CSVGTGLEQYF.

This clonotype was seen many times. V and J are TRBV25-1 and TRBJ2-7; 8 bases map to TRBD1. This CDR3 is 15 amino acids long. The trim removed 6 bases at V and 1 base at J, leaving 8 bases unmatched. The V gene's germline CDR1 is MGHDK and CDR2 SYGVNS. The CDR3 reads CASRGQGILSYEQYF. DNA of the CDR3: TGTGCCAGCAGAGGACAGGGCATCCTTTCCTACGAGCAGTACTTC.

This clonotype was counted many times. This rearrangement joins TRBV20-1 to TRBJ2-5, with TRBD2 identical over 11 bases. The CDR3 length is 15 residues. V was pared by 8 bases and J by 5 bases, with 13 bases of the junction left unmatched. CDR1 DFQATT and CDR2 SNEGSKA come from the germline V gene (reference sequence). CDR3 in DNA: TGCAGTATTCTCCTAGCGGGAGGAGCGGGGGAGACCCAGTACTTC. Translated, it gives CSILLAGGAGETQYF.

This clonotype came up many times. The chain carries TRBV18 and TRBJ1-2; D is perhaps TRBD1 (5 bases). V lost 1 base, J lost 8 bases, and 14 bases lay in between. The CDR3 length is 14 residues. Germline values: CDR1 KGHSH, CDR2 LQKENI. CDR3 sequence reads: CASSPRQDIDGYTF. DNA for the CDR3: TGTGCCAGCTCACCACGGCAGGACATTGACGGCTACACCTTC.

This clonotype was recorded at least ten times. V and J are TRBV5-5 and TRBJ2-2; D possibly uses TRBD1 or TRBD2 (6 bases each). CDR3 length equals 17 residues. CDR1 and CDR2 (germline): SGHKS, YYEKEE (reference sequence). Trimming shortened V by 3 bases and J by 7 bases, and 22 bases separated the two germline ends. The chain's CDR3 is CASSSIFMGGAFGELFF. The CDR3 nucleotides are TGTGCCAGCAGCTCCATCTTCATGGGGGGCGCATTCGGGGAGCTGTTTTTT.

This clonotype has a count of ten or more. This chain uses TRBV5-1 with TRBJ2-1, with 10 bases aligning to TRBD2. CDR3 length: 14 amino acids. Looked up from germline, CDR1 is SGHRS and CDR2 is YFSETQ. V lost 4 bases and J lost 2; bases outside the gene matches: 0. CDR3 nucleotides: TGCGCCAGCAGCCTAGCGGGAGCCTACAATGAGCAGTTCTTC. This codes for CASSLAGAYNEQFF.

This clonotype has ten or more counts. This chain connects TRBV5-1 to TRBJ2-2, with 7 bases that match TRBD2. The CDR3 runs to 16 residues. J was trimmed by 1 base and V by 4 bases; bases with no gene match: 7. Germline V gene lookup returns CDR1 SGHRS and CDR2 YFSETQ. The CDR3 coding sequence is TGCGCCAGCAGCAGAACTAGCGCTCGGAACACCGGGGAGCTGTTTTTT. Translated: CASSRTSARNTGELFF.